This TCR beta chain was documented in a study of radiation and T cells in renal cell carcinoma. About the study: Nephrectomy followed 15 Gy stereotactic body radiation by 4 weeks.

This clone was observed a handful of times. Its specificity is not known. Described time point: baseline pretreatment blood. Treatment meaning: 15 Gy SBRT to primary tumor, nephrectomy 4 weeks later. Blood was sampled at baseline, 2 weeks and 4 weeks after SBRT. Sequencing used immunoSEQ multiplex PCR; TCRdb keeps in-frame clones, though not all of them. The sample has about 95,000 clones, around 88% seen once. Study-level results: From baseline, blood top tumor clonotypes peaked at 2 weeks post-radiation.

This specimen was blood, taken from a patient whose treatment included radiotherapy and nephrectomy. The source of this sequence is a man aged 45 to 65 with renal cell carcinoma.

The chain's CDR3 is CAISEIVAGAYEQYF. The CDR3, as DNA: TGTGCCATCAGTGAGATAGTAGCGGGGGCCTACGAGCAGTACTTC. V gene TRBV10-3 combines with J gene TRBJ2-7, with 9 positions matching TRBD2. V lost 2 bases, J lost 2 bases, and 4 bases stayed unmatched. Germline V gene sequence: CDR1 ENHRY, CDR2 SYGVKD. The CDR3 is 15 amino acids.